Listed here are 25 T cell receptor beta chains from one sample, sequenced in a study of blood T cell repertoires in COVID-19. Sequenced by immunoSEQ multiplex PCR; TCRdb stores in-frame clones only, minus some. Of approximately 390,000 clones in the sample, more than 75% were seen once. The specimen was peripheral blood. The receptors shown here come from a woman in her fifties or sixties with COVID-19, enrolled during active disease.

The chain uses TRBV28 and TRBJ2-1; D possibly corresponds to TRBD2 (6 bases). CDR3 length equals 15 residues. Trimming removed 0 bases from V and 8 bases from J, with 14 bases in between. Germline V gene data show CDR1 as MDHEN and CDR2 as SYDVKM. CDR3 sequence reads: CASSLWEGRKDEQFF. The CDR3 DNA is TGTGCCAGCAGTTTATGGGAGGGGAGGAAAGATGAGCAGTTCTTC.

This clone was observed a single time. The chain links TRBV28 to TRBJ1-5; possible D gene TRBD1, 5 bases. The length of the CDR3 is 16 residues. Germline values: CDR1 MDHEN, CDR2 SYDVKM. V lost 4 bases, J lost 1 base, and 14 bases lay in between. CDR3 amino acids: CASSSGRGKSNQPQHF. The CDR3 DNA reads TGTGCCAGCAGTTCCGGACGGGGGAAAAGCAATCAGCCCCAGCATTTT.

The chain links TRBV2 to TRBJ2-1, with 7 bases identical to TRBD2. The CDR3 runs to 16 residues. V trimming: 1 base; J trimming: 4 bases; junction bases outside the gene matches: 7. Germline lookup yields CDR1 SNHLY and CDR2 FYNNEI. CDR3 amino acids: CASSEEMAGVYNEQFF. CDR3 DNA: TGTGCCAGCAGTGAAGAAATGGCGGGGGTATACAATGAGCAGTTCTTC.

J is TRBJ2-3 and V is TRBV18, with D hard to call. Per the germline V gene, CDR1 is KGHSH and CDR2 is LQKENI. The CDR3 is 12 amino acids. Trimming removed 7 bases from V and 4 bases from J, with 9 bases in between. CDR3 loop: CASCSLSDTQYF. CDR3 DNA: TGTGCCAGCTGCAGTTTATCAGATACGCAGTATTTT. Full variable domain (rest looked up from reference TRBV18 and TRBJ2-3): NAGVMQNPRHLVRRRGQEARLRCSPMKGHSHVYWYRQLPEEGLKFMVYLQKENIIDESGMPKERFSAEFPKEGPSILRIQQVVRGDSAAYFCASCSLSDTQYFGPGTRLTVL.

The chain combines TRBV11-2 with TRBJ2-7; 8 bases agree with TRBD1. This CDR3 has 15 residues. CDR1 and CDR2 (germline): SGHAT, FQNNGV. The V gene end was trimmed by 5 bases and the J gene end by 1 base; junction bases not matched to a gene: 7. The CDR3 DNA sequence: TGTGCCAGCAGCCCCGGGACAGGTCATTCCTACGAGCAGTACTTC. It encodes CASSPGTGHSYEQYF. Filled out from reference TRBV11-2 and TRBJ2-7, the complete variable domain reads EAGVAQSPRYKIIEKRQSVAFWCNPISGHATLYWYQQILGQGPKLLIQFQNNGVVDDSQLPKDRFSAERLKGVDSTLKIQPAKLEDSAVYLCASSPGTGHSYEQYFGPGTRLTVT.

This chain uses TRBV9 with TRBJ2-5; the D gene is possibly TRBD1 (5 bases). Germline V gene lookup returns CDR1 SGDLS and CDR2 YYNGEE. The germline V and J ends were trimmed by 3 bases and 1 base, with 10 bases remaining between them. The CDR3 is 14 amino acids. The CDR3 coding sequence is TGTGCCAGCAGCGGACGACAGCGCCAAGAGACCCAGTACTTC. This encodes CASSGRQRQETQYF.

This chain connects TRBV10-1 to TRBJ2-7; the match to TRBD1 covers 9 bases. The ends lost 6 bases at V and 3 bases at J; junction bases unmatched: 6. Germline V gene lookup returns CDR1 WNHNN and CDR2 SYGVQD (reference sequence). The CDR3 totals 14 residues. The CDR3 DNA reads TGCGCCAGCAGCTCCGGGACAGGGATCTACGAGCAGTACTTC. Amino acids: CASSSGTGIYEQYF.

This clone appeared a single time. The chain links TRBV19 to TRBJ1-2; maybe TRBD1 (5 bases). Germline lookup yields CDR1 LNHDA and CDR2 SQIVND (reference sequence). The CDR3 loop spans 16 amino acids. Trimming removed 0 bases from V and 5 bases from J, with 16 bases in between. The CDR3 reads CASSIDREGRRYGYTF. CDR3 bases: TGTGCCAGTAGTATAGACCGGGAGGGGAGGAGATATGGCTACACCTTC.

The chain links TRBV9 to TRBJ2-2, with D possibly TRBD2 on 6 matching bases. The CDR3 is made up of 16 amino acids. The germline CDR1 and CDR2 sequences are SGDLS and YYNGEE. Trimming took 1 base from V and 0 from J, leaving 10 bases between them. This CDR3 is CASSVSPGANTGELFF. Here the CDR3 DNA reads TGTGCCAGCAGCGTAAGCCCGGGGGCGAACACCGGGGAGCTGTTTTTT.

This chain links TRBV19 with TRBJ1-1; maybe TRBD1 (5 bases). The CDR3 is 15 amino acids. Trimming took off 5 bases at V and 4 bases at J, with 17 bases between the two ends. From germline, CDR1 is LNHDA and CDR2 SQIVND (reference sequence). The CDR3 region has the DNA TGTGCCAGTAGTGCCCGAGGAAGGGGAGGCACTGAAGCTTTCTTT. Amino acid sequence: CASSARGRGGTEAFF.

The chain joins TRBV6-5 to TRBJ2-1; perhaps TRBD2 as D (5 bases). CDR1 is MNHEY, CDR2 SVGAGI, per germline. Deletions cut 0 bases from V and 3 bases from J, with 6 bases between. This CDR3 region has 14 residues. DNA for the CDR3: TGTGCCAGCAGTTACTCGGCGGGCTACAATGAGCAGTTCTTC. As protein: CASSYSAGYNEQFF.

The chain recombines TRBV19 with TRBJ1-1; tentative D call: TRBD1 (5 bases). Germline-derived CDR1 and CDR2 are LNHDA and SQIVND (reference sequence). The V end was cut by 3 bases, the J end by 5 bases, with 13 bases between. The CDR3 consists of 14 residues. The CDR3 is CASSIDSSGTEAFF. The DNA for the CDR3 is TGTGCCAGTAGTATTGACAGCTCGGGTACTGAAGCTTTCTTT.

The rearrangement links TRBV19 to TRBJ1-1; the D gene is possibly TRBD1 (6 bases). Looked up from germline, CDR1 is LNHDA and CDR2 is SQIVND (reference sequence). The CDR3 has 13 amino acids. The V end was cut by 6 bases, the J end by 3 bases, with 11 bases between. The CDR3 spells CASSGQIYTEAFF. CDR3 sequence (DNA): TGTGCCAGTAGCGGACAGATATACACTGAAGCTTTCTTT.

This clone has a single count. CDR3 sequence reads: CASSLDLTGTNYGYTF. CDR3 DNA sequence: TGTGCCAGTAGTCTCGACCTGACAGGCACAAACTATGGCTACACCTTC. The V gene is TRBV19, the J gene TRBJ1-2; maybe TRBD1 (6 bases). V shed 5 bases and J shed 2 bases, with 18 bases lying between them. This CDR3 is 16 amino acids long. CDR1 is LNHDA and CDR2 is SQIVND in the germline V gene (reference sequence).

J is TRBJ1-1 and V is TRBV9; D not certain. This CDR3 is built from 13 residues. The germline V gene encodes CDR1 SGDLS and CDR2 YYNGEE. Trimming took 0 bases from V and 4 from J, leaving 7 bases between them. The CDR3 nucleotides are TGTGCCAGCAGCGTAGCGGGTTTCACTGAAGCTTTCTTT. It specifies CASSVAGFTEAFF.

V and J are TRBV6-4 and TRBJ2-1, with TRBD2 matching 10 bases. After removal of 4 bases from V and 2 bases from J, the junction contained 5 bases not matched to a gene. The CDR3 is 16 residues long. From germline, CDR1 is MRHNA and CDR2 SNTAGT. The CDR3 region has the DNA TGTGCCAGCAGTGCCGGGACTAGCGTCCCCTACAATGAGCAGTTCTTC. This encodes CASSAGTSVPYNEQFF.

V gene TRBV15 combines with J gene TRBJ1-2; D call uncertain. Germline CDR1 reads LNHNV; CDR2 reads YYDKDF (reference sequence). V was pared by 5 bases and J by 8 bases, with 15 bases between. CDR3 length: 13 amino acids. The CDR3 DNA sequence: TGTGCCACCAGCGGGCGTCTTTTTGGGGGCTACACCTTC. Its translation is CATSGRLFGGYTF.

DNA for the CDR3: TGTGCCAGCAGCCATCGCGGGGGGTCTGGGGCCAACGTCCTGACTTTC. Its translation is CASSHRGGSGANVLTF. The rearrangement links TRBV4-2 to TRBJ2-6; 8 nucleotides line up with TRBD2. Per germline, CDR1 LGHNA and CDR2 YNFKEQ. The CDR3 covers 16 residues. Unmatched junction bases numbered 2, after V lost 3 bases and J lost 1 base.

The chain links TRBV13 to TRBJ2-1, with 8 nucleotides matching TRBD1. Germline CDR1 and CDR2: PRHDT and FYEKMQ (reference sequence). There are 14 residues in the CDR3. Losses at the gene ends were 4 bases for V and 7 bases for J; bases not matched to a gene: 6. DNA for the CDR3: TGTGCCAGCAGCTGGACAGGGCAAGGTAATGAGCAGTTCTTC. Amino acids: CASSWTGQGNEQFF. Full variable domain (outside the CDR3, taken from reference TRBV13 and TRBJ2-1): AAGVIQSPRHLIKEKRETATLKCYPIPRHDTVYWYQQGPGQDPQFLISFYEKMQSDKGSIPDRFSAQQFSDYHSELNMSSLELGDSALYFCASSWTGQGNEQFFGPGTRLTVL.

This clone occurred a few times. V usage is TRBV6-5 and J usage is TRBJ2-7, with D unclear. Germline CDR1 is MNHEY and CDR2 is SVGAGI. Trimming took 6 bases from V and 7 from J, leaving 13 bases between them. The CDR3 length is 12 residues. The DNA for the CDR3 is TGTGCCAGCAGCGAGGCGGTTTTTGAGCAGTACTTC. It specifies CASSEAVFEQYF.

The CDR3 region has the DNA TGTGCCAGCAGCCCGGGGACAGTAGCCACCGGGGAGCTGTTTTTT. Translation: CASSPGTVATGELFF. The chain has TRBV7-9 and TRBJ2-2; TRBD1 matches 7 bases. The J segment lost 4 bases and the V segment lost 5 bases, leaving 7 bases of the junction unmatched. CDR3 length: 15 residues. Germline values: CDR1 SEHNR, CDR2 FQNEAQ (reference sequence).

This sequence joins TRBV2 and TRBJ1-1; D remains unclear. The germline V gene has CDR1 SNHLY and CDR2 FYNNEI. The V end was cut by 3 bases, the J end by 2 bases, with 22 bases between. This CDR3 is built from 18 residues. This chain's CDR3 is CASSESWRGGRSNTEAFF. The DNA of the CDR3 is TGTGCCAGCAGTGAGAGTTGGCGTGGCGGGAGGTCAAACACTGAAGCTTTCTTT.

V usage is TRBV6-2 or TRBV6-3 and J usage is TRBJ2-7; D gene uncertain. The germline V and J ends were trimmed by 2 bases and 0 bases, with 8 bases remaining between them. Germline loops: CDR1 MNHEY, CDR2 SVGEGT. The CDR3 has 14 amino acids. In nucleotides, the CDR3 is TGTGCCAGCAGTTACGGTGGCACCTCCTACGAGCAGTACTTC. Translated, it gives CASSYGGTSYEQYF.

CDR3 nucleotide sequence: TGCGCCAGCAGCCAAGATTTGCGGACAGGGGGCGAAATGAGCTATGGCTACACCTTC. Its translation is CASSQDLRTGGEMSYGYTF. The V gene is TRBV4-1, the J gene TRBJ1-2, with 11 nucleotides matching TRBD1. Germline V gene lookup returns CDR1 MGHRA and CDR2 YSYEKL. CDR3 length: 19 amino acids. After removal of 0 bases from V and 4 bases from J, the junction contained 13 bases not matched to a gene.

The chain carries TRBV5-6 and TRBJ1-6, with no clear D. The V gene's germline CDR1 is SGHDT and CDR2 YYEEEE. The germline V and J ends were trimmed by 2 bases and 9 bases, with 15 bases remaining between them. CDR3 length equals 15 residues. In DNA, the CDR3 is TGTGCCAGCAGCTTTCGTGCGGGTCGGGGTTCACCCCTCCACTTT. Amino acids: CASSFRAGRGSPLHF.